The T cell receptor beta chain under discussion was sequenced for a study of CD8 T cells in Susac syndrome. Reverse transcription of about 0.5 to 1 ug RNA was performed with random hexamers. From the immunoSEQ multiplex PCR reads, TCRdb called clonotypes with MiXCR, one entry per CDR3 protein. Of under 110,000 distinct CDR3 sequences listed, around 94% are singletons. The TEMRA cells underwent FACS enrichment, while the CD8+ and CD4+ T cells underwent negative isolation. Per germline, CDR1 DFQATT and CDR2 SNEGSKA (reference sequence). The CDR3 has 13 residues. The V end lost 0 bases, the J end lost 5 bases, and 7 bases lay between the germline ends.

The TCR was taken from a human donor with Susac syndrome. Sequenced input: CD8+ T cells from PBMCs. The chain combines TRBV20-1 with TRBJ2-2; D unresolved. The CDR3 DNA is TGCAGTGCTAGAGATCTGACGACCGGGGAGCTGTTTTTT. Translated, it gives CSARDLTTGELFF.